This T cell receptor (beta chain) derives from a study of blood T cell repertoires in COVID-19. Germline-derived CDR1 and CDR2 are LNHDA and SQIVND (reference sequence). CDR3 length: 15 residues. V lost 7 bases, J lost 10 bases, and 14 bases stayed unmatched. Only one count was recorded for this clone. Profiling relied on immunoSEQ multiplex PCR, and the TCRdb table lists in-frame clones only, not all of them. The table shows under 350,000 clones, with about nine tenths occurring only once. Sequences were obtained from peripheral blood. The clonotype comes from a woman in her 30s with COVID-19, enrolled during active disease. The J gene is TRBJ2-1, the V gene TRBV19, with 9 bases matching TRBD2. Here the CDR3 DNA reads TGTGCCAGTAAGGAGTTCGCGGGAGGGCCTCAGGAGCAGTTCTTC. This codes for CASKEFAGGPQEQFF. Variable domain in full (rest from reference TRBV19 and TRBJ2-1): DGGITQSPKYLFRKEGQNVTLSCEQNLNHDAMYWYRQDPGQGLRLIYYSQIVNDFQKGDIAEGYSVSREKKESFPLTVTSAQKNPTAFYLCASKEFAGGPQEQFFGPGTRLTVL.